This TCR beta chain was sequenced in a study of a mutant IDH1 vaccine in newly diagnosed glioma. Study as a whole: The first vaccination came 4-6 weeks after radiotherapy alone, or with temozolomide cycles. Treated patients, averaging approximately 40 years, were around 62% male and around 38% female. Study conclusions and caveats: Of all patients, around 94% showed vaccine-induced immune responses. Pseudoprogression appeared independent of alterations in top peripheral clonotypes.

The time point was: week 23, last vaccination. Vaccination used 300 ug of mutant IDH1 20-mer peptide per dose, with topical imiquimod. V lost 5 bases to trimming and J lost 4 bases, with 8 bases between them. This CDR3 has 12 amino acids. Germline CDR1 is SGHNT and CDR2 is YENEEA. This clone was detected once. Its cognate antigen is unknown. Measured with immunoSEQ multiplex PCR; TCRdb has only the in-frame clones, and not every one. Of about 33,000 clones in the sample, around 87% are singletons; the top ten hold around 2.4%. The V and J genes are TRBV11-3 and TRBJ2-5; D not resolved. The material sequenced was PBMCs, taken from a glioma patient whose treatment included an IDH1 peptide vaccine. The receptor's source is a man aged 35-49 years with glioma. DNA of the CDR3: TGTGCCAGCAGCCGGACGGGAGAGACCCAGTACTTC. It encodes CASSRTGETQYF.